This T cell receptor beta chain was identified during a study of response to subunit inactivated influenza vaccine. Whole-study results and caveats: Authors suggested few new T cells are recruited by each seasonal influenza vaccination.

The CDR3 has 17 amino acids. Unmatched junction bases numbered 12, after V lost 5 bases and J lost 6 bases. This clonotype was detected a few times. Its matching antigen is unknown. TCRdb called the RT-PCR reads again in MiXCR, with one record for every CDR3 protein. This sample has over 400,000 distinct CDR3 sequences, with 10% to 15% found just once. The starting material was PBMCs from blood, obtained 40 to 50 days after vaccination. The source is a man between 45 and 60 years old who received an inactivated influenza vaccine. This chain links TRBV12-3 or TRBV12-4 with TRBJ2-2; 10 nucleotides match TRBD2. CDR3 amino acids: CASSPGQRGGPSGELFF. In DNA form, the CDR3 reads TGTGCCAGCAGTCCCGGGCAGCGGGGGGGGCCTTCCGGGGAGCTGTTTTTT.